This T cell receptor beta chain originates from a study of blood T cell repertoires in COVID-19 (dated by TCRdb to the early 2020s). Background for the entire study: Collaborator samples came from the United States, Italy and Spain and covered acute and convalescent phases of COVID-19. The prospective study material was composed of cDNA or gDNA derived from T cells, B-cell-depleted T cells, or PBMCs. The dataset comprised deeply sampled blood TCRbeta repertoires from subjects exposed to, actively infected with, or recovered from COVID-19. The repertoires were released in a freely available public database meant as a resource for research on the immune response to SARS-CoV-2. The samples were drawn from two sources: the first 160 participants of the ongoing ImmuneRACE study, and 1,200 or so subjects contributed by 6 global collaborators. The sample metadata nearly always contained a de-identified subject ID, COVID-19 status, age in years and sex. HLA class I and class II types, where available, came from metadata supplied by the sample provider rather than from assay-based typing. Here is what the overall study found, with its caveats: The quantity of clinical and demographic metadata differed by source and by participant and was supplied without curation.

TCRbeta CDR3 regions were amplified from genomic DNA using the immunoSEQ Assay, a bias-controlled multiplex PCR. As for how the authors treated the data: Nucleated cell counts per sample were estimated from amplification of reference gene primers within the assay. To quantify the absolute abundance of each unique TCRbeta CDR3 rearrangement, sequence reads were collapsed and filtered. Productive Simpson clonality was computed per sample as the square root of Simpson's diversity index over productive rearrangements. Not all clones reach the TCRdb copy of this immuneACCESS table, which keeps in-frame sequences only. Checked studies attribute under half of the gap to unresolved V genes and leave the rest unexplained. D and trimming were read from the DNA, whereas the V and J calls and clone size are those reported in that table. The sample table holds about 420,000 clones, of which 70% to 90% were seen once. The biggest ten clones account for roughly 0.76% of the sample.

At one collaborating source in Seattle, patients were enrolled during active infection and were followed longitudinally through the course of disease. Collaborating institutions collected whole blood in K2EDTA tubes following their own protocols. Collaborator samples were shipped for TCRbeta analysis as frozen whole blood, isolated PBMCs, or DNA extracted from either sample type. To note about this clone: The antigen it binds to is not known. It has no much larger one-base neighbor in the sample; base qualities were not kept.

The CDR3 measures 14 amino acids from cysteine to phenylalanine. CDR3 DNA is the only sequence kept; it has 42 bases, read in frame from the first base. V lost 0 bases and J lost 5 bases; the stretch between them is 13 bases long. CDR1 and CDR2 are read off the germline V gene as SQVTM and ANQGSEA. The sequencing sample was made of peripheral blood. This receptor was identified in a young man with COVID-19, enrolled during active disease. The V and J genes are TRBV29-1 and TRBJ1-2; a weak D assignment points to TRBD1 (5 bases agree). In nucleotides, the sequence is TGCAGCGTTGAAGATGGGGGGACTTTATATGGCTACACCTTC. It is translated as CSVEDGGTLYGYTF.